A single T cell receptor beta chain is shown here with its context. The antigen remains unidentified. The record originates from a study of vaccination effects on CD4 cells after COVID-19. Overall study: A few patients who were convalescent were sampled early, at day +14, and again late after vaccination.

Only in-frame clones appear in the TCRdb table, and some are missing; sequencing was by immunoSEQ multiplex PCR. The sample records 17,000 or so clones, 76% being singletons. Viral peptide pools were used in the ViraFEST assay to expand antigen-specific CD4+ T cells, and sequencing came afterward. The culture ran for roughly ten days before CD4+ T cells were isolated. This individual tested PCR-positive for SARS-CoV-2 infection between March and December 2020. Either the mRNA-1273 or the BNT162b2 vaccine was given to participants as two doses. Cultures of about 2 million PBMC per well contained about 10 IU/ml IL-2 plus 10 ug/ml peptides. This CDR3 is 15 amino acids long. Trimming took 4 bases from V and 7 from J; bases not matched to a gene: 6. Germline loops: CDR1 SGHTA, CDR2 FQGNSA.

This sequence was found in a human donor who had a prior SARS-CoV-2 infection. The gene calls are TRBV7-2 and TRBJ2-1; 11 bases fit TRBD2. Here the sequenced sample was CD4+ T cells from PBMCs cultured with SARS-CoV-2 spike peptides, taken after COVID-19 vaccination. The CDR3 DNA is TGTGCCAGCAGCTCCCCGGGACTAGCGGTTAATGAGCAGTTCTTC. Its translation: CASSSPGLAVNEQFF.